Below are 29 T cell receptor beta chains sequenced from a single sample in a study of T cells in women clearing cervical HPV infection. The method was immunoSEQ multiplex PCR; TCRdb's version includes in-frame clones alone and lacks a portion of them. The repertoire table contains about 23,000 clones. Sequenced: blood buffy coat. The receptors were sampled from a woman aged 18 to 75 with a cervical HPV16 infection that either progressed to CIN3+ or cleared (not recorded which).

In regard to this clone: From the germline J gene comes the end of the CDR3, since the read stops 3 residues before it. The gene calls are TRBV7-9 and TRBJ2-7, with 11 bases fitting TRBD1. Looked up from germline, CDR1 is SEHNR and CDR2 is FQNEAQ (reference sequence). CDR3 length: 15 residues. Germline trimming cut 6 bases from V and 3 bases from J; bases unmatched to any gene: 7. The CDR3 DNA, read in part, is TGTGCCAGCAGGAACACGGGACAGGGGGACTACGAG. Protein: CASRNTGQGDYE. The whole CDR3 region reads CASRNTGQGDYEQYF.

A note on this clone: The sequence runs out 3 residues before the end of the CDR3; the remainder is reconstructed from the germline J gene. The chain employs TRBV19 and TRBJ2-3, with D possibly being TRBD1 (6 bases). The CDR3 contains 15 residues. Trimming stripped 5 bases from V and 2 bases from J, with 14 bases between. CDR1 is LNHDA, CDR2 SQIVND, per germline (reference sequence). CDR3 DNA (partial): TGTGCCAGTAGTCCACCGGACAGAAACACAGATACG. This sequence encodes CASSPPDRNTDT. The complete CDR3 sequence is CASSPPDRNTDTQYF.

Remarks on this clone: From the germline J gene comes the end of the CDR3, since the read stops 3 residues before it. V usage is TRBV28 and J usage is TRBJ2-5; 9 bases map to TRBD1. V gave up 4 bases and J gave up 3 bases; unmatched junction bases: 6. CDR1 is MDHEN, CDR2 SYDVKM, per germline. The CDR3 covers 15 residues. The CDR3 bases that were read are TGTGCCAGCAGTTCCCCGGGACAGGGAAAAGAGACC. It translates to CASSSPGQGKET. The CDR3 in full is CASSSPGQGKETQYF. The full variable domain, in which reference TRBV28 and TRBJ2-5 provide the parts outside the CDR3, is DVKVTQSSRYLVKRTGEKVFLECVQDMDHENMFWYRQDPGLGLRLIYFSYDVKMKEKGDIPEGYSVSREKKERFSLILESASTNQTSMYLCASSSPGQGKETQYFGPGTRLLVL.

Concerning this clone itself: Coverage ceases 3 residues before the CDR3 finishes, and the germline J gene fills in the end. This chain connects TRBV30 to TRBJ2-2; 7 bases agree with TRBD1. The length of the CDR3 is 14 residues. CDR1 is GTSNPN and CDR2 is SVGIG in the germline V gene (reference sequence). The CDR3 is CACTLRTGNEKLFF. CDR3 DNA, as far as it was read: TGTGCCTGTACCTTGAGGACAGGTAATGAAAAG.

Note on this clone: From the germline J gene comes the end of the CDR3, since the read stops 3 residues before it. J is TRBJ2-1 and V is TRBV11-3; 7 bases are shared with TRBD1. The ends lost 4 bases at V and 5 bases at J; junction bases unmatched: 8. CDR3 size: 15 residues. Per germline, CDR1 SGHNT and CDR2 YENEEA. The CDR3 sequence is CASSSRRGPDNEQFF. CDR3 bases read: TGTGCCAGCAGCTCCCGAAGGGGGCCTGACAATGAG.

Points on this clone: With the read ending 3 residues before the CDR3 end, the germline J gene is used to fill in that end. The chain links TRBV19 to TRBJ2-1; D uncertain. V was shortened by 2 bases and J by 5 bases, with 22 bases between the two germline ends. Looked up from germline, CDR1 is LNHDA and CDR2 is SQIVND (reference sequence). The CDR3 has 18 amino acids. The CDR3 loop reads CASSIRAGDPRSHNEQFF. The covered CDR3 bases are TGTGCCAGTAGTATAAGGGCAGGCGACCCACGTTCTCACAATGAG. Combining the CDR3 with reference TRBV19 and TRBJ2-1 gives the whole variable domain DGGITQSPKYLFRKEGQNVTLSCEQNLNHDAMYWYRQDPGQGLRLIYYSQIVNDFQKGDIAEGYSVSREKKESFPLTVTSAQKNPTAFYLCASSIRAGDPRSHNEQFFGPGTRLTVL.

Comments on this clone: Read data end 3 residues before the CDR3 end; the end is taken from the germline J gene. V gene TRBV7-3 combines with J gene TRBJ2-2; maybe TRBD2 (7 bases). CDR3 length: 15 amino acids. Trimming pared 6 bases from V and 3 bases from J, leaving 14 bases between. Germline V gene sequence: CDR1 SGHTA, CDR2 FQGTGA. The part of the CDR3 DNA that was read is TGTGCCAGCAGTTTACAGGGAGGGGACACCGGGGAG. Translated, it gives CASSLQGGDTGE. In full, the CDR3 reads CASSLQGGDTGELFF. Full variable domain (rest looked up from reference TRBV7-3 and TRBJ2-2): GAGVSQTPSNKVTEKGKYVELRCDPISGHTALYWYRQSLGQGPEFLIYFQGTGAADDSGLPNDRFFAVRPEGSVSTLKIQRTERGDSAVYLCASSLQGGDTGELFFGEGSRLTVL.

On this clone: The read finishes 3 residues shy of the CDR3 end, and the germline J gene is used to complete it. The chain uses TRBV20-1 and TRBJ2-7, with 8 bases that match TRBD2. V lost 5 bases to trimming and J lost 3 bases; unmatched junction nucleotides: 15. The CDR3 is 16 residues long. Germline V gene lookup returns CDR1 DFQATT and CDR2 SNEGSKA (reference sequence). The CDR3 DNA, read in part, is TGCAGTGCTTTCACGCGGCTAGCGGGTAATTTCTACGAG. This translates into CSAFTRLAGNFYE. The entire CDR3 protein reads CSAFTRLAGNFYEQYF.

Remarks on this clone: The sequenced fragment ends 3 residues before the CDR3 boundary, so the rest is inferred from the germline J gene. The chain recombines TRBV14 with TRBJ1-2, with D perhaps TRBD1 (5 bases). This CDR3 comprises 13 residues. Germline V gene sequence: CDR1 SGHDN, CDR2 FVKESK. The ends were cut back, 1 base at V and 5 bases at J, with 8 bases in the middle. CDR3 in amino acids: CASSQAGIYGYTF. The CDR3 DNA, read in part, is TGTGCCAGCAGCCAAGCAGGGATTTATGGC.

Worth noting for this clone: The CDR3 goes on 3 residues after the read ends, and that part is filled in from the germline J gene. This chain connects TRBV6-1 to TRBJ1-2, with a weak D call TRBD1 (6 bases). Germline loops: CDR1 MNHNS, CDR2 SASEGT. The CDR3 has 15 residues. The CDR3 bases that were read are TGTGCCAGCAGTGTCCCTCGGGACAAGACATACGAC. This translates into CASSVPRDKTYD. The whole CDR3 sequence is CASSVPRDKTYDYTF.

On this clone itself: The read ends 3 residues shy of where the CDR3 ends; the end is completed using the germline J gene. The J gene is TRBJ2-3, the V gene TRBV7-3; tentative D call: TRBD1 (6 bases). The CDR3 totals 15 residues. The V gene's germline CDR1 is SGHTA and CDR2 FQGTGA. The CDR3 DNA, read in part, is TGTGCCAGCAGCCCCGGACAGACAGCCCAAGAGACG. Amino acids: CASSPGQTAQET. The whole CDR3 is CASSPGQTAQETQYF.

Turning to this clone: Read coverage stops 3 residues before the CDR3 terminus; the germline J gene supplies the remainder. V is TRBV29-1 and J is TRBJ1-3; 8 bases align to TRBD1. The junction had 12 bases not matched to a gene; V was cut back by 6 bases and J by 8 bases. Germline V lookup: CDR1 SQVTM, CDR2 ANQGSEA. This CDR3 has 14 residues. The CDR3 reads CSVKLSDRVDTIYF. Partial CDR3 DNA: TGCAGCGTCAAACTATCGGACAGGGTAGACACC.

CDR3 DNA (partial): TGTGCCAGCAGTTACTACAGTGACACTGAA. Protein product: CASSYYSDTE. The whole CDR3 is CASSYYSDTEAFF. The V and J genes are TRBV6-2 or TRBV6-3 and TRBJ1-1, with no clear D. The read finishes 3 residues shy of the CDR3 end, and the germline J gene is used to complete it. CDR1 is MNHEY, CDR2 SVGEGT, per germline. The CDR3 length is 13 residues. Trimming took 1 base from V and 3 from J, leaving 6 bases between them.

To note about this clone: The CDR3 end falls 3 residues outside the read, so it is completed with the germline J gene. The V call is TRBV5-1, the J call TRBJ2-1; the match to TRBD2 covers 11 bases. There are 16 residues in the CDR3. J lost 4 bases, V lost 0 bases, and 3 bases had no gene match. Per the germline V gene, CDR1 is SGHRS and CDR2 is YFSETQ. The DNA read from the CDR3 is TGCGCCAGCAGCTTGGAAGGGACTAGCGGATACAATGAG. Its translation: CASSLEGTSGYNE. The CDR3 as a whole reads CASSLEGTSGYNEQFF.

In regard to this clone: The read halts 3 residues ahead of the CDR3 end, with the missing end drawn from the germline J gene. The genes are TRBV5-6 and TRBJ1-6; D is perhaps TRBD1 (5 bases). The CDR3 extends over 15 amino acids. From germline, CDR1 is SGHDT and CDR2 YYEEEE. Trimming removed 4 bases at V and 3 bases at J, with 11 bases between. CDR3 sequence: CASSLRQIYNSPLHF. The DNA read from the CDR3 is TGTGCCAGCAGCCTAAGACAGATCTATAATTCACCC.

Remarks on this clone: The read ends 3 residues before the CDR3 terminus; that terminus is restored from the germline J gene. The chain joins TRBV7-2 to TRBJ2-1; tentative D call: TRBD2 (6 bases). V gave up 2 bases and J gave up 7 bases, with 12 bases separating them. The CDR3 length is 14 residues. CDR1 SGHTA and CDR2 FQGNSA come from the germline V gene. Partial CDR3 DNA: TGTGCCAGCAGCTTATTTGGGGGGAGGAATGAG. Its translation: CASSLFGGRNE. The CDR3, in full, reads CASSLFGGRNEQFF.

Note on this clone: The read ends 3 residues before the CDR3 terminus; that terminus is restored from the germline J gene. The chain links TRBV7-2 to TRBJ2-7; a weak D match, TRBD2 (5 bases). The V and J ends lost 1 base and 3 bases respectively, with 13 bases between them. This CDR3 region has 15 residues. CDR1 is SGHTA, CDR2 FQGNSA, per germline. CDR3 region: CASSLGGGGSYEQYF. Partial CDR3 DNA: TGTGCCAGCAGCTTAGGCGGCGGAGGTAGCTACGAG.

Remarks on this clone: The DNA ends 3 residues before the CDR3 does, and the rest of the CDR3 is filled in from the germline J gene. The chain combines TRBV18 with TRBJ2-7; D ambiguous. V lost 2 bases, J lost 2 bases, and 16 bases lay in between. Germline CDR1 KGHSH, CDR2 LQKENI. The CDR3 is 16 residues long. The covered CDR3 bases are TGTGCCAGCTCACCAAGCCTTAAAGTAACCACCTACGAG. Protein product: CASSPSLKVTTYE. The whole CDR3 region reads CASSPSLKVTTYEQYF.

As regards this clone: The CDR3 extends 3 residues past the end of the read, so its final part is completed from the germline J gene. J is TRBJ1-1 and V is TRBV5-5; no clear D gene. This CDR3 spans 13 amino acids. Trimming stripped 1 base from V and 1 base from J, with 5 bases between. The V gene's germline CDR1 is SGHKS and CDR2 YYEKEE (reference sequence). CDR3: CASSLSKNTEAFF. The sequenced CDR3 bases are TGTGCCAGCAGCTTGTCAAAGAACACTGAA.

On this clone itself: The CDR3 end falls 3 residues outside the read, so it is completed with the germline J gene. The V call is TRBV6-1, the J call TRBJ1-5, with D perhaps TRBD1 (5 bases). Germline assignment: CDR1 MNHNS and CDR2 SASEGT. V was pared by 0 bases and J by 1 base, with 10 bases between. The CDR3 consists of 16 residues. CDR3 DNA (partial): TGTGCCAGCAGTGAAGCGTGGGGGGACAGCAATCAGCCC. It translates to CASSEAWGDSNQP. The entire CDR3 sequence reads CASSEAWGDSNQPQHF.

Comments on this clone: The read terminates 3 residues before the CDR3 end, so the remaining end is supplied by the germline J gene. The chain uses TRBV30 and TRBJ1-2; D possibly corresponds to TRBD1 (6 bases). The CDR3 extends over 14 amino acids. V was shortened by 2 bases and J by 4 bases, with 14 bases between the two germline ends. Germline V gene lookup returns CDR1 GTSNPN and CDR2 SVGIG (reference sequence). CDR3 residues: CAWSQTTGTYGYTF. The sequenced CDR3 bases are TGTGCCTGGAGTCAAACTACAGGGACCTATGGC.

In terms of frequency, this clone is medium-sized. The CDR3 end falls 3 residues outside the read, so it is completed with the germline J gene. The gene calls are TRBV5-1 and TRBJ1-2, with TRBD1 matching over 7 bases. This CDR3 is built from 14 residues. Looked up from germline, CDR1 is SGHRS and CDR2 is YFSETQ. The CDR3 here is CASSQGQVTDTYTF. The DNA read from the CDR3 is TGCGCCAGCAGTCAAGGACAGGTTACAGATACC.

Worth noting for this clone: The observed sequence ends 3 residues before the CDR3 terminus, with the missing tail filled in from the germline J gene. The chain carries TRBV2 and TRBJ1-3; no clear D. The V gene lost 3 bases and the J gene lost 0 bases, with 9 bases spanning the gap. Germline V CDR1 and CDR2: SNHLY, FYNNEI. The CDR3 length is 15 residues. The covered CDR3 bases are TGTGCCAGCAGTGATTCAGGCTACTCTGGAAACACC. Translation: CASSDSGYSGNT. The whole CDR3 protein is CASSDSGYSGNTIYF.

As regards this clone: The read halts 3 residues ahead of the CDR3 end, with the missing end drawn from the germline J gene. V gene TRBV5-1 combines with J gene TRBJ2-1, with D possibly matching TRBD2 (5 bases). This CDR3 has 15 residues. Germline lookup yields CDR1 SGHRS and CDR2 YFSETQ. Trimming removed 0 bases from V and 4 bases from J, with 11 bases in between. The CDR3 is CASSLVSGSYNEQFF. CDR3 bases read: TGCGCCAGCAGCTTGGTAAGCGGAAGTTACAATGAG.

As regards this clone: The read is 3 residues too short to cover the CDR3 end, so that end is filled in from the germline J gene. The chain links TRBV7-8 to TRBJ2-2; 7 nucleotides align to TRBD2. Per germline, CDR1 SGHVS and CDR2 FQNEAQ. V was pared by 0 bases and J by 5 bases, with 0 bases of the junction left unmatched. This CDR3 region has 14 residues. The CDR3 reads CASSLAGGTGELFF. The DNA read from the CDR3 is TGTGCCAGCAGCTTAGCGGGGGGGACCGGGGAG.

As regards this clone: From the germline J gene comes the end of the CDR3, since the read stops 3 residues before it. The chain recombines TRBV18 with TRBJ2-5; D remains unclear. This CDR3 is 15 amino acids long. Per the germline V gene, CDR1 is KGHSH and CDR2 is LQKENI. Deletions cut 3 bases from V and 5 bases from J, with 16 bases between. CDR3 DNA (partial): TGTGCCAGCTCACCGTCAGGTGCCCTGTGGGAGACC. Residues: CASSPSGALWET. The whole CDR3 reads CASSPSGALWETQYF. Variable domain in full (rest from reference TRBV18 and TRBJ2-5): NAGVMQNPRHLVRRRGQEARLRCSPMKGHSHVYWYRQLPEEGLKFMVYLQKENIIDESGMPKERFSAEFPKEGPSILRIQQVVRGDSAAYFCASSPSGALWETQYFGPGTRLLVL.

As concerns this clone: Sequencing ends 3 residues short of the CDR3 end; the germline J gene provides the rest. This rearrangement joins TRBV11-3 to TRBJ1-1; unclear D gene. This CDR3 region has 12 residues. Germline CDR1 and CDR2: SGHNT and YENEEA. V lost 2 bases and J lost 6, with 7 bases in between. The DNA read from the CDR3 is TGTGCCAGCAGCTTACTGGACTCTGAA. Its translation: CASSLLDSE. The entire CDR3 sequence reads CASSLLDSEAFF.

The CDR3 loop reads CASSFTAGLATDTQYF. Partial CDR3 DNA: TGTGCCAGCAGTTTTACCGCCGGACTGGCCACAGATACG. V and J are TRBV2 and TRBJ2-3; possibly TRBD2 for D (5 bases). The CDR3 end falls 3 residues outside the read, so it is completed with the germline J gene. V was pared by 5 bases and J by 2 bases, with 17 bases between. The length of the CDR3 is 16 residues. Germline-derived CDR1 and CDR2 are SNHLY and FYNNEI.

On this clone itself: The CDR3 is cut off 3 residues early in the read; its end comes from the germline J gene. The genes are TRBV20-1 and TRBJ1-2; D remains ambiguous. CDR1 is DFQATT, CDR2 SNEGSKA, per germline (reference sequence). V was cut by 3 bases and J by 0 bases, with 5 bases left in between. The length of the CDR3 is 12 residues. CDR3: CSASEANYGYTF. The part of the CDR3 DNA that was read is TGCAGTGCTAGCGAGGCTAACTATGGC.